The sequence of this T cell receptor (beta chain) was determined in a study of blood T cell repertoires in COVID-19. Original processing notes: From reference gene primer amplification, estimates of nucleated cell counts were derived. The data were produced by immunoSEQ multiplex PCR, yet TCRdb's version contains in-frame clones alone and is incomplete. V, J and clone size are taken as reported in that table, and D and trimming were inferred from the DNA itself. The table has about 210,000 clones, almost 85% seen once. Germline V gene lookup returns CDR1 LGHNA and CDR2 YSLEER. This CDR3 comprises 15 residues. V lost 0 bases to trimming and J lost 2 bases, with 10 bases between them. Followed over time, Seattle patients had been enrolled while infection was active.

The TCR comes from a man aged 45-60 years with COVID-19, enrolled during active disease. The V gene is TRBV4-3, the J gene TRBJ1-2; no definite D call. The sequenced sample consisted of peripheral blood. The CDR3 nucleotides read TGCGCCAGCAGCCAAGACGTATCAGTAAACTATGGCTACACCTTC. Translated: CASSQDVSVNYGYTF.